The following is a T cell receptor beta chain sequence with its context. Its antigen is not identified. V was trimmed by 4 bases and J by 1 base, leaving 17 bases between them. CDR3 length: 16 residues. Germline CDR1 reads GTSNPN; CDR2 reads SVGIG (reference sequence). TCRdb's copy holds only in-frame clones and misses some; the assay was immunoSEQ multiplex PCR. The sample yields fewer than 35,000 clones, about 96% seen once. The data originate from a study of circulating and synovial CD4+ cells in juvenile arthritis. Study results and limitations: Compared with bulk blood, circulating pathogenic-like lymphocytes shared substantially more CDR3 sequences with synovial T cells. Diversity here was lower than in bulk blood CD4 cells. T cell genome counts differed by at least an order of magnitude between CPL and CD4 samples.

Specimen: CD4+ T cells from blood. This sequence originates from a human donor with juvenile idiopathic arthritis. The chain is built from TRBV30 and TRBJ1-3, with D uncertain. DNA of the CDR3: TGTGCCTGGACTCTAGCGACCTGGCCTTCTGGAAACACCATATATTTT. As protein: CAWTLATWPSGNTIYF. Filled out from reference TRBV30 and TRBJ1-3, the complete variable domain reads SQTIHQWPATLVQPVGSPLSLECTVEGTSNPNLYWYRQAAGRGLQLLFYSVGIGQISSEVPQNLSASRPQDRQFILSSKKLLLSDSGFYLCAWTLATWPSGNTIYFGEGSWLTVV.